This T cell receptor beta chain is drawn from a study of identical twins. Findings and limits, study-wide: Among beta out-of-frame sequences, excess sharing between twins appeared weaker. These conclusions were based on statistical analysis (cross-sectional, not following the same donors).

TCRdb recomputed calls from the 5' RACE reads with MiXCR, one row per CDR3 protein. The sample has approximately 530,000 distinct CDR3 sequences; 20% to 25% are singletons. Turning to this clonotype: What it recognizes is unknown.

V was trimmed by 0 bases and J by 3 bases, leaving 13 bases between them. The CDR3 has 16 residues. Germline CDR1 and CDR2: SGHRS and YFSETQ. This same sample was also part of a study on yellow fever vaccine responses in identical twins.

V and J are TRBV5-1 and TRBJ2-1; D is tentatively TRBD1 or TRBD2 (5 bases each). Sequencing was performed on CD4+ T cells sorted from blood. The TCR comes from a woman aged 18-29 years in good health. CDR3: CASSLGDPPFYNEQFF. In nucleotides, the CDR3 is TGCGCCAGCAGCTTGGGGGACCCCCCCTTCTACAATGAGCAGTTCTTC. The full variable domain, its missing parts supplied by reference TRBV5-1 and TRBJ2-1, is KAGVTQTPRYLIKTRGQQVTLSCSPISGHRSVSWYQQTPGQGLQFLFEYFSETQRNKGNFPGRFSGRQFSNSRSEMNVSTLELGDSALYLCASSLGDPPFYNEQFFGPGTRLTVL.